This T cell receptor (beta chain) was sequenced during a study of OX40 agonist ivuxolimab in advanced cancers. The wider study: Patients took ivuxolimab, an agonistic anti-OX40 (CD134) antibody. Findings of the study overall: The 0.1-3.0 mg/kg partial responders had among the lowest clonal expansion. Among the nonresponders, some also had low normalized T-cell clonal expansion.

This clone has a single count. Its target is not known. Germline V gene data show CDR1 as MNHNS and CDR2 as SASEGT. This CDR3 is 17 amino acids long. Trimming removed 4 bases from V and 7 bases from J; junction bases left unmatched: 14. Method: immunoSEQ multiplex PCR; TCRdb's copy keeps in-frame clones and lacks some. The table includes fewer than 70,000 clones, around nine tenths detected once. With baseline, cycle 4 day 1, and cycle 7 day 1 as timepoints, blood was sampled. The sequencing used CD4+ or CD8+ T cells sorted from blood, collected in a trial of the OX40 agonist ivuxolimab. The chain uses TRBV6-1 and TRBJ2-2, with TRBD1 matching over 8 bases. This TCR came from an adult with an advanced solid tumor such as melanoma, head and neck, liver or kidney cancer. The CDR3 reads CASSGLRGTGSIGELFF. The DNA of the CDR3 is TGTGCCAGCAGTGGCCTGAGGGGGACAGGAAGCATCGGGGAGCTGTTTTTT.